This T cell receptor beta chain was sequenced in a study of regulatory T cells in long-lasting Graves disease. Investigators prepared the TCR beta libraries by applying iRepertoire HTBI primers and Arm-PCR of CDR3 regions. Each CDR3 protein gets one entry after TCRdb re-called the multiplex PCR reads with MiXCR. The sample includes roughly 420,000 distinct CDR3 sequences, around 15% seen only once; the top ten take about 10%. The trim removed 5 bases at V and 4 bases at J, leaving 10 bases unmatched. This CDR3 is built from 17 residues. Germline CDR1 and CDR2: MGHRA and YSYEKL. Sample time point: newly diagnosed GD, antithyroid drugs for less than 3 months. Preparation of the TCR library used RNA extracted from PBMCs. The same data also went into a second study, on T cells in Graves' hyperthyroidism and ophthalmopathy. As reported in that work: The study left out patients who had uncontrolled infection, other autoimmune disease, pregnancy or lactation. Clinical symptoms, serum thyroxine, TRAb, thyroid ultrasound and orbital computed tomography established diagnosis.

This chain joins TRBV4-1 and TRBJ1-5; 11 nucleotides align to TRBD1. Sample: peripheral blood mononuclear cells (PBMCs), taken at new diagnosis, from a patient treated with antithyroid drugs. The clonotype originates from a woman aged 30 to 39 with Graves disease. This chain's CDR3 is CASSAGTGGWLNQPQHF. In DNA form, the CDR3 reads TGCGCCAGCAGCGCCGGGACAGGGGGTTGGTTGAATCAGCCCCAGCATTTT.